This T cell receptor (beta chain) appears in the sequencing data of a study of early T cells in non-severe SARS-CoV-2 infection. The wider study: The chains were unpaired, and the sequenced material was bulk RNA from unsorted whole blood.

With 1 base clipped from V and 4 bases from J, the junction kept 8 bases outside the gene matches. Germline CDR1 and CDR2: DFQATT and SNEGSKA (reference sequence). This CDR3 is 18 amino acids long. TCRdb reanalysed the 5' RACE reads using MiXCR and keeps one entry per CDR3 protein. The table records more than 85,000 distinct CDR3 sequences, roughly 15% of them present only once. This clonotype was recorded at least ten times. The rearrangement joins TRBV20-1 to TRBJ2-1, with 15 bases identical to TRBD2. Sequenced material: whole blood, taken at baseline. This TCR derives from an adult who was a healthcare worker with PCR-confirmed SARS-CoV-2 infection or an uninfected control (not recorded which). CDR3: CSARGAFGLAGGYNEQFF. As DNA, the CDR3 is TGCAGTGCTAGAGGTGCTTTCGGACTAGCGGGAGGGTACAATGAGCAGTTCTTC.